This T cell receptor beta chain appears in the sequencing data of a study of OX40 agonist ivuxolimab in advanced cancers. Study-level information: Patients were dosed with the agonistic anti-OX40 (CD134) antibody ivuxolimab. Every 2 weeks, patients got intravenous ivuxolimab at one of six dose levels (0.01-10 mg/kg). Age averaged about 60 years (range roughly 20 to 90), and roughly 82% were male.

The sampling schedule covered blood at baseline, cycle 4 day 1, and cycle 7 day 1. CDR1 is SEHNR and CDR2 is FQNEAQ in the germline V gene (reference sequence). The CDR3 has 16 amino acids. The V segment lost 5 bases and the J segment 2 bases; nucleotides outside the gene matches: 1. Profiled with immunoSEQ multiplex PCR; TCRdb holds only in-frame clones, not every one. The sample holds about 120,000 clones, approximately 92% seen once. The clonotype comes from an adult with an advanced solid tumor such as melanoma, head and neck, liver or kidney cancer. The rearrangement uses TRBV7-9 and TRBJ2-6, with TRBD1 matching 12 bases. The sequencing used CD4+ or CD8+ T cells sorted from blood, collected in a trial of the OX40 agonist ivuxolimab. DNA for the CDR3: TGTGCCAGCAGCCGGGACAGGGGGCCTGGGGCCAACGTCCTGACTTTC. As protein: CASSRDRGPGANVLTF.